The 8 T cell receptor beta chains below were found in one sample sequenced in a study of blood T cells in healthy people across ages. Primers used in a second PCR of about 6 to 11 cycles were a sample-barcoded 5' primer and a J-beta primer mix. TCRdb re-derived calls from the 5' RACE reads in MiXCR, one entry per CDR3 protein. The top ten hold less than 15% of the sample, which has about 650,000 distinct CDR3 sequences, 40% to 65% seen once. Material for sequencing was blood. All receptors derive from a woman of 80 years or more in good health.

The chain carries TRBV5-4 and TRBJ2-3; D uncertain. Trimming removed 0 bases at V and 6 bases at J, with 14 bases between. Looked up from germline, CDR1 is SGHNT and CDR2 is YYREEE (reference sequence). The CDR3 is made up of 15 amino acids. Here the CDR3 reads CASSLGGAEGDTQYF. CDR3 DNA: TGTGCCAGCAGCTTGGGAGGCGCCGAAGGGGATACGCAGTATTTT.

This clonotype was recorded many times. Compared with germline, one end of the junction differs, possibly owing to a read error. The chain is built from TRBV7-2 and TRBJ2-1; D gene uncertain. This CDR3 is built from 14 residues. Per germline, CDR1 SGHTA and CDR2 FQGNSA. For the CDR3, the DNA is TGTGCCGGCAGTGGACCCCGCTCCTACAATGAGCAGTTCTTC. This gives the protein CAGSGPRSYNEQFF.

The chain links TRBV28 to TRBJ1-2; tentative D call: TRBD1 (5 bases). CDR1 MDHEN and CDR2 SYDVKM come from the germline V gene. Trimming removed 5 bases from V and 9 bases from J, with 13 bases in between. The CDR3 has 12 amino acids. CDR3 coding DNA: TGTGCCAGCAGTAGGGACGCATTTCGCTACACCTTC. This gives the protein CASSRDAFRYTF.

This clonotype was recorded a few times. This chain joins TRBV4-1 and TRBJ2-1; no firm D call. Trimming pared 10 bases from V and 0 bases from J, leaving 13 bases between. This CDR3 has 14 residues. Germline CDR1 reads MGHRA; CDR2 reads YSYEKL. The DNA of the CDR3 is TGCGCCACCCTGGAAACGAGCTCCTACAATGAGCAGTTCTTC. It is translated as CATLETSSYNEQFF.

This chain joins TRBV20-1 and TRBJ1-1; unclear D gene. Germline V gene data show CDR1 as DFQATT and CDR2 as SNEGSKA (reference sequence). This CDR3 comprises 11 residues. The V gene lost 3 bases and the J gene lost 6 bases, with 8 bases spanning the gap. The CDR3 loop is CSARDLAEAFF. The CDR3 DNA is TGCAGTGCTAGGGATCTCGCTGAAGCTTTCTTT.

At least ten counts were recorded for this clonotype. The chain joins TRBV24-1 to TRBJ2-3; D perhaps matches TRBD1 (6 bases). Germline V gene sequence: CDR1 KGHDR, CDR2 SFDVKD. V lost 9 bases to trimming and J lost 3 bases, with 12 bases between them. CDR3 length: 13 residues. The CDR3 DNA reads as TGTGCCACCCGGGACACAGCAACAGATACGCAGTATTTT. Translated: CATRDTATDTQYF.

Details on this clonotype: A much larger clone lies a single base off, so this may be a read error. V usage is TRBV30 and J usage is TRBJ2-1; possible D gene TRBD2, 6 bases. Trimming cost V 3 bases and J 1 base, with 13 bases left between them. Germline V gene data show CDR1 as GTSNPN and CDR2 as SVGIG (reference sequence). The CDR3 is 15 amino acids. The CDR3 region is CAWRFGSISYNEQFF. DNA of the CDR3: TGTGCCTGGAGGTTCGGGAGCATATCCTACAATGAGCAGTTCTTC.

This chain connects TRBV3-1 to TRBJ1-1, with TRBD1 as a possible D gene (5 bases). V was shortened by 4 bases and J by 5 bases, with 17 bases between the two germline ends. Germline assignment: CDR1 LGHDT and CDR2 YNNKEL (reference sequence). This CDR3 is 15 amino acids long. The CDR3 nucleotides are TGTGCCAGCAGCCTAGGAATGGGGCGGGGGACTGAAGCTTTCTTT. This codes for CASSLGMGRGTEAFF.